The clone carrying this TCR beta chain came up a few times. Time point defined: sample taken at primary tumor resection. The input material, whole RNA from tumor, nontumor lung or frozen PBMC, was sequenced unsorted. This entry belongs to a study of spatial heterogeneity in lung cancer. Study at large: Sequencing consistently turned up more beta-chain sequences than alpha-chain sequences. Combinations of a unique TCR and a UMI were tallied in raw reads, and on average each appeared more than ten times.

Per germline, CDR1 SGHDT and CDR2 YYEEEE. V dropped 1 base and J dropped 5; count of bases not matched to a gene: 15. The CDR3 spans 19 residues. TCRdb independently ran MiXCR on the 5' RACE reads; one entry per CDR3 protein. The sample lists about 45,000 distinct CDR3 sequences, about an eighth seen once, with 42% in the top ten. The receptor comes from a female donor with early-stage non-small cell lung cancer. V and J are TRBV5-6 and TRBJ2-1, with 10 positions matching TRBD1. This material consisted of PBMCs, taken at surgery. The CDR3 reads CASSLWVSDRGLFNNEQFF. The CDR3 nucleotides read TGTGCCAGCAGCTTGTGGGTGAGTGACAGGGGGCTTTTCAACAATGAGCAGTTCTTC. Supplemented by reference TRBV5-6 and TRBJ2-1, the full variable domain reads DAGVTQSPTHLIKTRGQQVTLRCSPKSGHDTVSWYQQALGQGPQFIFQYYEEEERQRGNFPDRFSGHQFPNYSSELNVNALLLGDSALYLCASSLWVSDRGLFNNEQFFGPGTRLTVL.